The 19 T cell receptor beta chains below all came from one sample that was sequenced in a study of metastatic and nonmetastatic thyroid tumors. Thyroid surgery was preceded by no treatment in any patient. TCRdb used MiXCR to call clones anew from the PCR reads. Counted here are 20,000 to 25,000 clones, 9% to 15% occurring once; the ten biggest clones make up 5.5% to 8%. Source material: blood. These receptors originate from a male donor with papillary thyroid cancer or a benign thyroid nodule (not recorded which). Some clones in this sample may be carry-over from other donors' samples.

Only a few counts were recorded for this clone. The V and J genes are TRBV12-3 or TRBV12-4 and TRBJ2-5; TRBD1 matches at 12 bases. The CDR3 totals 15 residues. The ends lost 5 bases at V and 5 bases at J; junction bases unmatched: 6. The CDR3 sequence: CASSRDRGLRETQYF. The CDR3 bases are TGTGCCAGCAGTCGGGACAGGGGGCTCCGCGAGACCCAGTACTTC.

This clone was observed at least ten times. The gene calls are TRBV20-1 and TRBJ2-1; 8 positions agree with TRBD1. With V trimmed by 1 base and J by 4 bases, 3 bases remained unmatched. This CDR3 has 14 amino acids. CDR1 is DFQATT, CDR2 SNEGSKA, per germline (reference sequence). The CDR3 reads CSARGRQGYNEQFF. DNA of the CDR3: TGCAGTGCTAGAGGGCGACAGGGGTACAATGAGCAGTTCTTC.

This sequence joins TRBV5-1 and TRBJ2-1; 11 bases align to TRBD2. Germline trimming cut 7 bases from V and 5 bases from J; bases unmatched to any gene: 14. This CDR3 region has 17 residues. Germline loops: CDR1 SGHRS, CDR2 YFSETQ. The DNA for the CDR3 is TGCGCCAGCTGGCCCCTACTAGCGGGAGAAGTAAACAATGAGCAGTTCTTC. Its protein is CASWPLLAGEVNNEQFF.

The V gene is TRBV24-1, the J gene TRBJ2-1; 12 nucleotides match TRBD1. Germline CDR1 and CDR2: KGHDR and SFDVKD. The V and J ends lost 5 bases and 7 bases, in that order; junction bases with no gene match: 11. CDR3 size: 17 residues. The CDR3 DNA reads as TGTGCCACCAGTGGATCGCCGGGACAGGGGGCAAGGAATGAGCAGTTCTTC. Its protein is CATSGSPGQGARNEQFF.

There are many counts of this clone. The chain recombines TRBV7-7 with TRBJ1-5, with 9 positions matching TRBD1. Trimming cost V 6 bases and J 0 bases; bases outside gene matches: 18. Germline CDR1 SSHAT, CDR2 FNYEAQ (reference sequence). CDR3 size: 20 residues. As DNA, the CDR3 is TGTGCCAGCAGTCTTGAGGGCGGGACAGGGAGGCCAGATAGCAATCAGCCCCAGCATTTT. Translated, it gives CASSLEGGTGRPDSNQPQHF. The full variable domain, its missing parts supplied by reference TRBV7-7 and TRBJ1-5, is GAGVSQSPRYKVTKRGQDVTLRCDPISSHATLYWYQQALGQGPEFLTYFNYEAQPDKSGLPSDRFSAERPEGSISTLTIQRTEQRDSAMYRCASSLEGGTGRPDSNQPQHFGDGTRLSIL.

By sample share, this clone is medium-sized (0.01 to 0.1%). This sequence joins TRBV6-1 and TRBJ1-2; D might be TRBD1 (6 bases). V shed 3 bases and J shed 6 bases, with 14 bases lying between them. The CDR3 consists of 14 residues. Looked up from germline, CDR1 is MNHNS and CDR2 is SASEGT. CDR3 in amino acids: CASSDTGRGNGYTF. The CDR3 nucleotides are TGTGCCAGCAGTGACACGGGCAGGGGAAATGGCTACACCTTC.

This clone was found a few times. The CDR3 coding sequence is TGTGCCAGCAGAAACCAGGGGACTGAAGCTTTCTTT. It encodes CASRNQGTEAFF. The chain combines TRBV28 with TRBJ1-1, with a possible D match to TRBD1 (6 bases). The CDR3 is made up of 12 amino acids. The germline gives CDR1 MDHEN, CDR2 SYDVKM. Trimming removed 6 bases from V and 5 bases from J, with 10 bases in between. The full variable domain, with the rest looked up from reference TRBV28 and TRBJ1-1, is DVKVTQSSRYLVKRTGEKVFLECVQDMDHENMFWYRQDPGLGLRLIYFSYDVKMKEKGDIPEGYSVSREKKERFSLILESASTNQTSMYLCASRNQGTEAFFGQGTRLTVV.

This clone was counted only a few times. This chain joins TRBV6-1 and TRBJ2-1; no clear D gene. Between the trimmed V and J ends, which lost 6 bases and 7 bases, there was a span of 7 bases. The CDR3 totals 11 residues. Germline CDR1 is MNHNS and CDR2 is SASEGT. The CDR3 spells CASRGVNEQFF. The DNA for the CDR3 is TGTGCCAGCAGAGGCGTAAATGAGCAGTTCTTC.

This clone was recorded at least ten times. This sequence joins TRBV19 and TRBJ1-5; 11 bases match TRBD1. Germline V CDR1 and CDR2: LNHDA, SQIVND (reference sequence). The CDR3 consists of 18 residues. The junction had 13 bases not matched to a gene; V was cut back by 7 bases and J by 2 bases. The CDR3 protein is CASTDRGRANVGNQPQHF. The CDR3, as DNA: TGTGCCAGTACGGACAGGGGGCGAGCCAACGTAGGCAATCAGCCCCAGCATTTT.

The chain is built from TRBV14 and TRBJ1-1, with a weak D call TRBD1 (6 bases). This CDR3 comprises 16 residues. V was clipped by 2 bases and J by 1 base, with 14 bases between them. CDR1 and CDR2 (germline): SGHDN, FVKESK. The chain's CDR3 is CASSQSGGAGNTEAFF. CDR3 sequence (DNA): TGTGCCAGCAGCCAATCCGGGGGCGCGGGGAACACTGAAGCTTTCTTT.

This clone has ten or more counts. Other DNA sequences from this sample encode an identical CDR3 as well. The chain carries TRBV5-1 and TRBJ2-1; the match to TRBD2 covers 7 bases. This CDR3 region has 15 residues. In germline, CDR1 is SGHRS, CDR2 YFSETQ. J gave up 1 base and V 4 bases, and 5 bases lay outside the gene matches. The chain's CDR3 is CASSPGGGSYNEQFF. The CDR3 region has the DNA TGCGCCAGCAGCCCCGGCGGGGGATCCTACAATGAGCAGTTCTTC.

In this sample, this clone turned up many times. The chain recombines TRBV29-1 with TRBJ2-7, with 12 bases fitting TRBD1. This CDR3 spans 14 amino acids. V was pared by 0 bases and J by 6 bases, with 3 bases of the junction left unmatched. From germline, CDR1 is SQVTM and CDR2 ANQGSEA. This chain's CDR3 is CSVEDRDRGREQYF. The CDR3 region has the DNA TGCAGCGTTGAAGACCGGGACAGGGGGCGCGAGCAGTACTTC.

This sequence joins TRBV5-1 and TRBJ1-5; TRBD1 matches at 7 bases. Trimming cost V 0 bases and J 7 bases; bases outside gene matches: 1. Germline V lookup: CDR1 SGHRS, CDR2 YFSETQ. This CDR3 is 13 amino acids long. The CDR3 nucleotides read TGCGCCAGCAGCTTGGGACAGGGCCAGCCCCAGCATTTT. Translated, it gives CASSLGQGQPQHF.

This clone appeared a few times. A much larger clone differs from this one at a single base, so this may be a read error. The V gene is TRBV2, the J gene TRBJ2-3; 7 bases align to TRBD2. After removal of 9 bases from V and 5 bases from J, the junction contained 8 bases not matched to a gene. Germline-derived CDR1 and CDR2 are SNHLY and FYNNEI. The CDR3 totals 13 residues. The CDR3 sequence: CARALREKDTQYF. CDR3 DNA: TGTGCCAGAGCTTTGCGGGAGAAAGATACGCAGTATTTT.

This clone came up many times. The rearrangement uses TRBV10-2 and TRBJ2-2; TRBD2 matches at 13 bases. Looked up from germline, CDR1 is WSHSY and CDR2 is SAAADI. The CDR3 extends over 18 amino acids. Trimming took 2 bases from V and 5 from J; bases not matched to a gene: 8. The chain's CDR3 is CASSEGLAGVAGTGELFF. The CDR3 region has the DNA TGCGCCAGCAGTGAGGGACTAGCGGGAGTTGCTGGTACCGGGGAGCTGTTTTTT.

The table lists this clone with a few counts. This chain joins TRBV19 and TRBJ1-1, with TRBD1 as a possible D gene (6 bases). Trimming shortened V by 8 bases and J by 1 base, and 11 bases separated the two germline ends. Per germline, CDR1 LNHDA and CDR2 SQIVND (reference sequence). The CDR3 is 13 amino acids. The chain's CDR3 is CASSRDKNTEAFF. CDR3 sequence (DNA): TGTGCCAGTTCCCGGGACAAGAACACTGAAGCTTTCTTT.

This clone has ten or more counts. The chain recombines TRBV5-1 with TRBJ1-6; TRBD1 matches 7 bases. This CDR3 is built from 13 residues. Germline assignment: CDR1 SGHRS and CDR2 YFSETQ. The trim removed 10 bases at V and 5 bases at J, leaving 6 bases unmatched. The CDR3, as DNA: TGCGCCGGCCGGGACAGTGATAATTCACCCCTCCACTTT. It translates to CAGRDSDNSPLHF. Full variable domain (remainder filled in from reference TRBV5-1 and TRBJ1-6): KAGVTQTPRYLIKTRGQQVTLSCSPISGHRSVSWYQQTPGQGLQFLFEYFSETQRNKGNFPGRFSGRQFSNSRSEMNVSTLELGDSALYLCAGRDSDNSPLHFGNGTRLTVT.

The table lists this clone with many counts. This chain connects TRBV11-1 to TRBJ2-6; no clear D. The CDR3 contains 18 residues. V was cut by 2 bases and J by 0 bases, with 14 bases left in between. CDR1 SGHAT and CDR2 FQDESV come from the germline V gene (reference sequence). The CDR3 is CASSLRQVESSGANVLTF. CDR3 nucleotide sequence: TGTGCCAGCAGCTTAAGGCAGGTCGAAAGCTCTGGGGCCAACGTCCTGACTTTC.

This clone was seen only a few times. The rearrangement joins TRBV6-5 to TRBJ2-3; possibly TRBD2 for D (5 bases). The germline gives CDR1 MNHEY, CDR2 SVGAGI. Trimming cost V 5 bases and J 1 base, with 19 bases left between them. This CDR3 spans 17 amino acids. The CDR3 nucleotides are TGTGCCAGCAGTCTTTCGTCGACATGGCGGGGCACAGATACGCAGTATTTT. This gives the protein CASSLSSTWRGTDTQYF.